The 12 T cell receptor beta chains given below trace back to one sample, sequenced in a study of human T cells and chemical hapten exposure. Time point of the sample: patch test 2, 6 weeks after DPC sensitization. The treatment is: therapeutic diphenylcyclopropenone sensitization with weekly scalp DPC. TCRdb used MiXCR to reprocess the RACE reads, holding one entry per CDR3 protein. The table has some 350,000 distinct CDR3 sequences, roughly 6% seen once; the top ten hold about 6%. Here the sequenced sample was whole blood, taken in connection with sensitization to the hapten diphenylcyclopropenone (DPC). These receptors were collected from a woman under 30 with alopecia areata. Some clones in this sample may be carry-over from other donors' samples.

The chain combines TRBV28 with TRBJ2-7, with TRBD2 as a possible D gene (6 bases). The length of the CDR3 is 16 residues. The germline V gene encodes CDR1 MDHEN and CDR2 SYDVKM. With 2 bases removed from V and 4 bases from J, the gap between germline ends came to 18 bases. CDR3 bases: TGTGCCAGCAGTTTAGAGAGGCGGGAAGGAGTTTACGAGCAGTACTTC. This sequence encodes CASSLERREGVYEQYF.

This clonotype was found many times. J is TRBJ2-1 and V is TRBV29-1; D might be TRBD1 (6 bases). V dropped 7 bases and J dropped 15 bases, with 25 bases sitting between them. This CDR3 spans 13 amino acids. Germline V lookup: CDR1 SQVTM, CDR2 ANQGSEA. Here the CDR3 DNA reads TGCAGCGCTGGGACGACAGGACTTAGAGGCAGGTTCTTC. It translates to CSAGTTGLRGRFF.

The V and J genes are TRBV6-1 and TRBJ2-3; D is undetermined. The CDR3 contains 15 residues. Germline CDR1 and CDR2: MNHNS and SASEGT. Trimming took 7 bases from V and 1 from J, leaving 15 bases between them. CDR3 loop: CASTPRALGTDTQYF. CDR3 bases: TGTGCCAGCACCCCTCGAGCCCTCGGCACAGATACGCAGTATTTT.

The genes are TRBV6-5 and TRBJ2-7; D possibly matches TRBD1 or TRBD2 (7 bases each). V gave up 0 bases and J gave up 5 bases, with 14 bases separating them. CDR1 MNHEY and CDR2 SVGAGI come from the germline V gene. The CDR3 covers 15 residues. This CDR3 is CASSYSRQGGNEQYF. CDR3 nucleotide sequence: TGTGCCAGCAGTTACTCCCGGCAGGGGGGGAACGAGCAGTACTTC.

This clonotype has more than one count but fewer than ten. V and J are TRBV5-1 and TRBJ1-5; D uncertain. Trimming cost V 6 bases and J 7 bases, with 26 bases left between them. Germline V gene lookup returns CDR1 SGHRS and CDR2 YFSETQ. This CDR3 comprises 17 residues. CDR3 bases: TGCGCCAGCATCCCGTGTGTGGGGAAGGTGTGCGGGCAGCCCCAGCATTTT. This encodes CASIPCVGKVCGQPQHF.

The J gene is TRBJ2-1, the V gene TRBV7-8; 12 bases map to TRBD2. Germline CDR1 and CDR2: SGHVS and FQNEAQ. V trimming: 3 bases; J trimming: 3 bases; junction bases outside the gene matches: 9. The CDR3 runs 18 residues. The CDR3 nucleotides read TGTGCCAGCAGCTTGGCTAGCGGGGGGGCCGGAAGCTACAATGAGCAGTTCTTC. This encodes CASSLASGGAGSYNEQFF. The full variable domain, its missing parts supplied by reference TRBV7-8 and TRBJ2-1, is GAGVSQSPRYKVAKRGQDVALRCDPISGHVSLFWYQQALGQGPEFLTYFQNEAQLDKSGLPSDRFFAERPEGSVSTLKIQRTQQEDSAVYLCASSLASGGAGSYNEQFFGPGTRLTVL.

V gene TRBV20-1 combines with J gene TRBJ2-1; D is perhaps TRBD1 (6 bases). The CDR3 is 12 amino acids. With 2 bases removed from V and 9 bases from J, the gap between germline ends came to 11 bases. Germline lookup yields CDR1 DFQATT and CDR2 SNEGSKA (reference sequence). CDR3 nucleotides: TGCAGTGCTAGATACAGGGCAAGTGAGCAGTTCTTC. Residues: CSARYRASEQFF.

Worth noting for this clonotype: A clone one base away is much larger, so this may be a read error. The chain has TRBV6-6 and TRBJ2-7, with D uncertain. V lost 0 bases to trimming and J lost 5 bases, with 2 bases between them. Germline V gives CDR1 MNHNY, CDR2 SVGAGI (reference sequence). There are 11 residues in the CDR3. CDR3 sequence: CASSYSDEQYF. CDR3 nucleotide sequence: TGTGCCAGCAGTTACTCGGACGAGCAGTACTTC.

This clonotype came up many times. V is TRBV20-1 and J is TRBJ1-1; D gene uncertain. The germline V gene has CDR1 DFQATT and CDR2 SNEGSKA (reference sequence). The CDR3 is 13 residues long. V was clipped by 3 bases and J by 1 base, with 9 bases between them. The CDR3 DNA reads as TGCAGTGCTAGTGAAGGAGAGAACACTGAAGCTTTCTTT. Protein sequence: CSASEGENTEAFF.

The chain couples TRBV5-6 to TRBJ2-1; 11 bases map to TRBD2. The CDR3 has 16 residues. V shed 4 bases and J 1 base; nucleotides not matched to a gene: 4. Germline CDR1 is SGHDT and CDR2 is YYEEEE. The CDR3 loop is CASSTLAGASYNEQFF. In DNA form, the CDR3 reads TGTGCCAGCAGCACACTAGCGGGGGCTTCCTACAATGAGCAGTTCTTC.

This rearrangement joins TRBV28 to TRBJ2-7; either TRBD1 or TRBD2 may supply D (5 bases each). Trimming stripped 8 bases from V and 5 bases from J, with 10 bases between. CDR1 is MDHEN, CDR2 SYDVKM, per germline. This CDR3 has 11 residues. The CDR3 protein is CASEGMDEQYF. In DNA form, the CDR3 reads TGTGCCAGCGAGGGGATGGACGAGCAGTACTTC.

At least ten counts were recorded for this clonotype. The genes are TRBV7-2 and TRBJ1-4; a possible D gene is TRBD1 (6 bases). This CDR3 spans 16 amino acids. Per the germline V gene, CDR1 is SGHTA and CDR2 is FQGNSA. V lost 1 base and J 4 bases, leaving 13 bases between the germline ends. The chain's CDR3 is CASSLEGHPRNEKLFF. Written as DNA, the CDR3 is TGTGCCAGCAGCTTAGAGGGACACCCGCGTAATGAAAAACTGTTTTTT.